The 6 T cell receptor beta chains below all came from one sample that was sequenced in a study of CD8 T cells in ankylosing spondylitis. TCRdb reanalysed the 5' RACE reads using MiXCR and keeps one entry per CDR3 protein. The table lists 150,000 to 200,000 distinct CDR3 sequences, 10% to 15% of them singletons. Sequenced: blood, either unsorted or a sorted T cell fraction (not recorded which). All receptors derive from a female donor with ankylosing spondylitis or in good health (not recorded which).

This clonotype was observed a few times. At one boundary the junction diverges from the germline segment, which might be a read error. V and J are TRBV12-3 or TRBV12-4 and TRBJ2-5; 14 nucleotides match TRBD2. This CDR3 comprises 18 residues. CDR3 sequence (DNA): TGTACCAGCAGTTTGGCGGGACTAGCGGGAGTGTTCCAAGAGACCCAGTACTTC. It is translated as CTSSLAGLAGVFQETQYF.

This clonotype was found many times. The rearrangement joins TRBV7-2 to TRBJ2-2, with D possibly matching TRBD1 (5 bases). This CDR3 region has 16 residues. Per the germline V gene, CDR1 is SGHTA and CDR2 is FQGNSA. V lost 2 bases and J 3 bases, leaving 13 bases between the germline ends. The CDR3 DNA follows: TGTGCCAGCAGCTTATTTATGGGCAGGGACACCGGGGAGCTGTTTTTT. It encodes CASSLFMGRDTGELFF.

This clonotype was seen a handful of times. The rearrangement joins TRBV7-3 to TRBJ2-1, with 9 positions matching TRBD2. The CDR3 has 17 residues. After removal of 1 base from V and 7 bases from J, the junction contained 11 bases not matched to a gene. CDR1 SGHTA and CDR2 FQGTGA come from the germline V gene. CDR3 nucleotides: TGTGCCAGCAGCTTAATGGGGTCGGCTAGCGGGATTAATGAGCAGTTCTTC. Residues: CASSLMGSASGINEQFF.

This clonotype appeared a few times. The CDR3 is CASSPSQGFTGELFF. CDR3 DNA: TGTGCCAGCTCACCCTCGCAGGGCTTCACCGGGGAGCTGTTTTTT. This rearrangement joins TRBV18 to TRBJ2-2, with D possibly matching TRBD1 (5 bases). This CDR3 has 15 amino acids. V shed 3 bases and J shed 4 bases, with 12 bases lying between them. From germline, CDR1 is KGHSH and CDR2 LQKENI.

This clonotype was recorded at least ten times. The rearrangement uses TRBV6-5 and TRBJ2-1; 15 bases match TRBD2. The CDR3 runs 17 residues. The V and J ends lost 1 base and 8 bases, in that order; junction bases with no gene match: 6. Germline V CDR1 and CDR2: MNHEY, SVGAGI. In DNA, the CDR3 is TGTGCCAGCAGTTACTTAAGGACTAGCGGGAGGGCCTATGAGCAGTTCTTC. It codes for CASSYLRTSGRAYEQFF.

This clonotype was counted many times. The V call is TRBV9, the J call TRBJ2-5; D tentatively reads TRBD1 or TRBD2 (6 bases each). CDR1 and CDR2 (germline): SGDLS, YYNGEE. This CDR3 has 14 amino acids. Trimming pared 4 bases from V and 4 bases from J, leaving 14 bases between. The CDR3 coding sequence is TGTGCCAGCAGCCCTAGGGGGGCAACAGAGACCCAGTACTTC. This sequence encodes CASSPRGATETQYF.